This T cell receptor beta chain was sequenced for a study of T cell repertoires in cytomegalovirus infection (dated by TCRdb to between 2018 and 2021). Turning to the overall study: Donor HLA type was relevant to the analysis, as public TCR beta signatures indicated carriage of CMV infection together with the matching HLA type. Broad study findings and their caveats: In both this cohort and an independent cohort of 352 donors, the cumulative frequency of public TCR beta family members distinguished carriers of CMV infection plus the relevant HLA type. The ex vivo response was dominated by HLA-C-restricted CMV-specific TCR beta clonotypes, and the single most frequent clonotype in two of eight donors was supplied by these HLA-C-restricted clonotypes.

CDR1 and CDR2 were assigned from the germline V gene as MNHEY and SVGEGT. After removal of 2 bases from V and 2 bases from J, the junction retains 2 bases not matched to a gene. The CDR3 measures 15 amino acids from cysteine to valine. CDR3 DNA only is kept here, 45 bases in frame from base 1. Points on this clonotype: No cognate antigen has been identified for it. Base qualities were left out, and no much larger clone turns up one base away.

Sequencer: Illumina HiSeq 1500. TCRdb trimmed the raw reads at Q25, called clones with MiXCR and kept productive beta chains. Duplicate CDR3 protein sequences are folded into a single record with the most common DNA and genes. For this sample the table gives 450,000 to 650,000 distinct CDR3 sequences, of which about 26% were detected only once. Of the sample, under 15% falls within the top ten clones. Recombination linked TRBV6-2 or TRBV6-3 to TRBJ2-7; the junction holds 11 bases that match TRBD1. Sequenced material: PBMCs. This sequence was found in a human donor in good health (CMV status not recorded). Some clones in this sample may be carry-over from other donors' samples. The DNA is TGTGCCAGCAGTTACGGGACAGGGGGAACCTACGAGCAGTACGTC. Its translation is CASSYGTGGTYEQYV.